The 27 T cell receptor beta chains presented below share a single source sample, sequenced in a study of immune heterogeneity within non-small cell lung tumors. The template consisted of bulk tumor genomic DNA, with roughly 0.6 ug used per sample. Several spatially distant biopsies were obtained per primary tumor intraoperatively. Each patient presented with untreated, newly diagnosed non-small cell lung cancer and received curative surgery. TCR beta CDR3 amplification used multiplex PCR with 32 V and 13 J primers. A single record per CDR3 protein comes from TCRdb applying MiXCR to the multiplex PCR reads. This sample has roughly 3,000 distinct CDR3 sequences, with 40% to 55% found just once. The material sequenced was lung tumor tissue. All receptors derive from a man aged 55 to 70 with non-small cell lung cancer.

The V and J genes are TRBV5-1 and TRBJ2-7, with 13 nucleotides matching TRBD2. V lost 0 bases, J lost 2 bases, and 5 bases stayed unmatched. Germline CDR1 and CDR2: SGHRS and YFSETQ. The CDR3 spans 17 residues. The CDR3 DNA sequence: TGCGCCAGCAGCTTGGAGACTAGCGGGAGGTTCACCTACGAGCAGTACTTC. It encodes CASSLETSGRFTYEQYF.

By proportion, this clonotype is large (0.1 to 1%). The chain combines TRBV6-1 with TRBJ1-4; D is ambiguous. From germline, CDR1 is MNHNS and CDR2 SASEGT. CDR3 length: 15 amino acids. Trimming took off 5 bases at V and 10 bases at J, with 20 bases between the two ends. This CDR3 is CASSYSGRPGGKLFF. The CDR3 nucleotides read TGTGCCAGCAGTTATTCAGGACGACCCGGCGGAAAACTGTTTTTT.

Of note for this clonotype: Since a much larger clone is just one base distant, this may be a read error. The CDR3 is CASTKTSVTGELFF. CDR3 nucleotides: TGTGCCAGCACCAAAACTAGCGTCACCGGGGAGCTGTTTTTT. V is TRBV7-8 and J is TRBJ2-2; 7 bases are shared with TRBD2. Losses at the gene ends were 7 bases for V and 4 bases for J; bases not matched to a gene: 6. CDR3 length: 14 residues. Germline lookup yields CDR1 SGHVS and CDR2 FQNEAQ.

This clonotype counts as medium-sized. CDR3 loop: CASSPTSGSYNEQFF. CDR3 coding DNA: TGTGCCAGCAGCCCAACTAGCGGGAGCTACAATGAGCAGTTCTTC. The chain joins TRBV7-9 to TRBJ2-1, with 11 positions matching TRBD2. CDR1 is SEHNR, CDR2 FQNEAQ, per germline (reference sequence). CDR3 size: 15 residues. Trimming removed 5 bases from V and 3 bases from J; junction bases left unmatched: 3.

Relative to its sample, this clonotype is medium-sized. The V call is TRBV7-8, the J call TRBJ1-2; D remains unclear. CDR3 length: 13 amino acids. CDR1 is SGHVS and CDR2 is FQNEAQ in the germline V gene. V gave up 4 bases and J gave up 2 bases, with 8 bases separating them. The CDR3 sequence is CASSSTENYGYTF. The CDR3 DNA sequence: TGTGCCAGCAGCTCTACAGAAAACTATGGCTACACCTTC.

The chain couples TRBV6-1 to TRBJ2-2; D not certain. Germline-derived CDR1 and CDR2 are MNHNS and SASEGT. CDR3 size: 12 residues. V lost 7 bases and J 5 bases, leaving 8 bases between the germline ends. CDR3 residues: CASNLRTGELFF. DNA of the CDR3: TGTGCCAGCAACCTTCGGACCGGGGAGCTGTTTTTT.

The J gene is TRBJ2-7, the V gene TRBV5-1; either TRBD1 or TRBD2 may fit D (5 bases each). V shed 3 bases and J shed 0 bases, with 13 bases lying between them. Germline V gene lookup returns CDR1 SGHRS and CDR2 YFSETQ. CDR3 length: 15 residues. The CDR3 spells CASSSRDVASYEQYF. In DNA, the CDR3 is TGCGCCAGCAGCTCGAGGGACGTCGCCTCCTACGAGCAGTACTTC.

Judged by abundance, this clonotype is medium-sized (0.01 to 0.1%). The J gene is TRBJ2-1, the V gene TRBV29-1; maybe TRBD2 (6 bases). Trimming removed 5 bases at V and 6 bases at J, with 14 bases between. Germline V gives CDR1 SQVTM, CDR2 ANQGSEA. CDR3 length equals 13 residues. This chain's CDR3 is CSVNSRRGNEQFF. The CDR3 DNA reads as TGCAGCGTTAACTCCAGGAGGGGCAATGAGCAGTTCTTC.

By sample share, this clonotype is medium-sized (0.01 to 0.1%). The J gene is TRBJ1-1, the V gene TRBV10-2, with no clear D. CDR1 and CDR2 (germline): WSHSY, SAAADI. There are 15 residues in the CDR3. V was shortened by 3 bases and J by 1 base, with 12 bases between the two germline ends. The DNA of the CDR3 is TGCGCCAGCAGTGAATGGTCAACCGAGAACACTGAAGCTTTCTTT. This encodes CASSEWSTENTEAFF.

This clonotype was picked up a small number of times. This sequence may be a read error, since a much larger clone differs from it by one base. The chain uses TRBV11-2 and TRBJ2-7; the match to TRBD2 covers 7 bases. Germline-derived CDR1 and CDR2 are SGHAT and FQNNGV. The CDR3 contains 14 residues. Losses at the gene ends were 6 bases for V and 5 bases for J; bases not matched to a gene: 10. The CDR3 nucleotides are TGTGCCAGCAGTTCCCGGGCAAGCGGGAACGAGCAGTACGTC. Translating gives CASSSRASGNEQYV.

CDR3 nucleotides: TGTGCCAGCCGGCAACTTTCAGGGACTAGCGGGATCGATGAGCAGTTCTTC. This codes for CASRQLSGTSGIDEQFF. The chain is built from TRBV27 and TRBJ2-1; the match to TRBD2 covers 13 bases. The J segment lost 8 bases and the V segment lost 8 bases, leaving 15 bases of the junction unmatched. The germline CDR1 and CDR2 sequences are MNHEY and SMNVEV (reference sequence). The CDR3 has 17 residues.

Within the sample, this clonotype is medium-sized. The rearrangement joins TRBV6-1 to TRBJ2-7; 8 bases match TRBD1. This CDR3 has 16 amino acids. Unmatched junction bases numbered 9, after V lost 5 bases and J lost 0 bases. Germline CDR1 and CDR2: MNHNS and SASEGT. The CDR3 sequence: CASSTGTGLISYEQYV. The CDR3 nucleotides read TGTGCCAGCAGTACTGGGACAGGTCTTATCTCCTACGAGCAGTACGTC.

The chain joins TRBV19 to TRBJ1-4; D remains ambiguous. Trimming stripped 5 bases from V and 4 bases from J, with 11 bases between. From germline, CDR1 is LNHDA and CDR2 SQIVND (reference sequence). The CDR3 extends over 14 amino acids. CDR3 protein: CASSDRGNNEKLFF. The CDR3 nucleotides read TGTGCCAGTAGTGACCGGGGAAATAATGAAAAACTGTTTTTT.

Concerning this clonotype itself: A much larger clonotype is one base distant, so this may be a read error. This sequence joins TRBV5-6 and TRBJ1-4; no clear D gene. Per the germline V gene, CDR1 is SGHDT and CDR2 is YYEEEE. The ends were cut back, 1 base at V and 3 bases at J, with 10 bases in the middle. The CDR3 spans 15 residues. The DNA of the CDR3 is TGTGCCAGCAGCTTGATTTACAGTTCTAATGAAAAACTGTTTTTT. Translated: CASSLIYSSNEKLFF.

The V call is TRBV6-1, the J call TRBJ1-2; D gene unclear. The CDR3 is made up of 14 amino acids. Germline V gene data show CDR1 as MNHNS and CDR2 as SASEGT. The V end was cut by 2 bases, the J end by 6 bases, with 13 bases between. In DNA form, the CDR3 reads TGTGCCAGCAGTGAAAGTCAGGACCTAAATGGCTACACCTTC. Its protein product is CASSESQDLNGYTF.

This clonotype has just a few counts. The chain uses TRBV3-1 and TRBJ1-3, with D uncertain. Looked up from germline, CDR1 is LGHDT and CDR2 is YNNKEL (reference sequence). The CDR3 sequence is 13 residues long. V lost 4 bases and J lost 2, with 6 bases in between. In nucleotides, the CDR3 is TGTGCCAGCAGCCCCTCCGCTGGAAACACCATATATTTT. This encodes CASSPSAGNTIYF.

This clonotype occurred a few times. This rearrangement joins TRBV29-1 to TRBJ2-1; the match to TRBD1 covers 8 bases. Trimming took 3 bases from V and 2 from J; bases not matched to a gene: 3. Germline V gene data show CDR1 as SQVTM and CDR2 as ANQGSEA. This CDR3 has 14 residues. Written as DNA, the CDR3 is TGCAGCGTTGAGGACAGGGAAACCTACAATGAGCAGTTCTTC. Translating gives CSVEDRETYNEQFF.

Regarding this clonotype: A junction end diverges from the germline sequence, so it may reflect a read error. The chain combines TRBV9 with TRBJ2-6, with 12 positions matching TRBD2. The germline gives CDR1 SGDLS, CDR2 YYNGEE. CDR3 length: 18 amino acids. This CDR3 reads CVSSLGLAGSSGANVLTF. CDR3 sequence (DNA): TGTGTCAGCAGCTTAGGACTAGCGGGGTCCTCTGGGGCCAACGTCCTGACTTTC.

The chain joins TRBV12-3 or TRBV12-4 to TRBJ1-1; D not certain. Trimming cost V 3 bases and J 7 bases, with 9 bases left between them. The CDR3 runs 12 residues. The CDR3 region is CASSFPVGEAFF. The CDR3 DNA reads as TGTGCCAGCAGTTTCCCAGTGGGTGAAGCTTTCTTT.

The J gene is TRBJ2-2, the V gene TRBV12-3 or TRBV12-4, with 7 bases identical to TRBD1. Unmatched junction bases numbered 10, after V lost 6 bases and J lost 0 bases. The CDR3 spans 17 residues. The CDR3 loop reads CASRPGNRGTNTGELFF. The CDR3, as DNA: TGTGCCAGCAGGCCAGGTAACAGGGGTACGAACACCGGGGAGCTGTTTTTT.

This clonotype is labeled as medium-sized. The V gene is TRBV5-1, the J gene TRBJ1-1; 10 bases fit TRBD1. This CDR3 contains 14 residues. The V segment lost 4 bases and the J segment 5 bases; nucleotides outside the gene matches: 5. Germline values: CDR1 SGHRS, CDR2 YFSETQ. DNA of the CDR3: TGCGCCAGCAGCATGGGACAGGGGAAGACTGAAGCTTTCTTT. It is translated as CASSMGQGKTEAFF.

This clonotype has a handful of counts. A much more abundant neighbour one base away suggests this may be a read error. The chain uses TRBV10-3 and TRBJ2-5, with 10 bases aligning to TRBD1. CDR1 and CDR2 from the germline V gene are ENHRY and SYGVKD. This CDR3 region has 13 residues. CDR3 region: CVTTGQGTETQYF. The CDR3 nucleotides are TGTGTCACCACGGGACAGGGGACGGAGACCCAGTACTTC.

This clonotype rates as medium-sized. The J gene is TRBJ1-2, the V gene TRBV18; weak D call: TRBD1 (5 bases). V was clipped by 4 bases and J by 8 bases, with 17 bases between them. In germline, CDR1 is KGHSH, CDR2 LQKENI. This CDR3 is built from 14 residues. CDR3 residues: CASSQGRGFGGYTF. CDR3 coding DNA: TGTGCCAGCTCACAAGGACGGGGGTTCGGGGGCTACACCTTC.

This chain links TRBV30 with TRBJ1-2; D not certain. The germline V gene encodes CDR1 GTSNPN and CDR2 SVGIG (reference sequence). Deletions cut 3 bases from V and 3 bases from J, with 8 bases between. This CDR3 is 12 amino acids long. The CDR3 region has the DNA TGTGCCTGGAGCCGGGAAGACTATGGCTACACCTTC. Translation gives CAWSREDYGYTF.

About this clonotype itself: This could be a read error, since a much larger clone is one nucleotide away. The chain is built from TRBV25-1 and TRBJ2-3, with no clear D. There are 13 residues in the CDR3. The V gene's germline CDR1 is MGHDK and CDR2 SYGVNS. The CDR3 DNA is TGTGCCATCAGTGATCCATACACAGATACGCAGTATTTT. Its translation is CAISDPYTDTQYF.

Sample share makes this clonotype medium-sized. This chain connects TRBV27 to TRBJ2-3; TRBD2 agrees at 11 bases. V shed 4 bases, J shed 4 bases, and the junction held 4 bases outside the gene matches. This CDR3 has 15 residues. Germline V gives CDR1 MNHEY, CDR2 SMNVEV (reference sequence). The CDR3 nucleotides are TGTGCCAGCAGTTCGATACTAGCGGGAGCAGATACGCAGTATTTT. This gives the protein CASSSILAGADTQYF.

This clonotype is labeled as medium-sized (0.01 to 0.1%). The chain carries TRBV18 and TRBJ2-6, with D possibly TRBD1 on 6 matching bases. This CDR3 spans 15 amino acids. CDR1 is KGHSH, CDR2 LQKENI, per germline. The V gene lost 1 base and the J gene lost 2 bases, with 6 bases spanning the gap. CDR3 sequence (DNA): TGTGCCAGCTCACCACAGGGGGCTGGGGCCAACGTCCTGACTTTC. It codes for CASSPQGAGANVLTF. The variable domain in full, completed from reference TRBV18 and TRBJ2-6, reads NAGVMQNPRHLVRRRGQEARLRCSPMKGHSHVYWYRQLPEEGLKFMVYLQKENIIDESGMPKERFSAEFPKEGPSILRIQQVVRGDSAAYFCASSPQGAGANVLTFGAGSRLTVL.